This TCR beta chain was sequenced during a study of blood T cells in healthy people across ages. In the study overall: Capture via template switching afforded approximately one barcoded beta molecule per two T cells. Study-level findings and limits: Roughly linearly, TCR beta diversity per million T cells fell as age increased. Strong correlation was found linking TCR beta diversity to naive T cell percentage.

The length of the CDR3 is 15 residues. V trimming: 4 bases; J trimming: 6 bases; junction bases outside the gene matches: 5. The germline V gene has CDR1 SNHLY and CDR2 FYNNEI. As for this clonotype: Its antigen is still unknown.

The authors ran a second PCR of about 7 to 11 cycles using a sample-barcoded 5' primer and a J-beta primer mix. Every sample gave at least 3 million paired-end reads containing CDR3. TCRdb passed the 5' RACE reads through MiXCR, listing each CDR3 protein once. The data show approximately 800,000 distinct CDR3 sequences, roughly 50% seen once. This TCR was sampled from a man older than 75 in good health. The rearrangement joins TRBV2 to TRBJ2-2, with 10 bases lining up with TRBD1. Sequences were obtained from blood. The CDR3 is CASSGGQGRPGELFF. CDR3 bases: TGTGCCAGCAGTGGGGGACAGGGGAGGCCCGGGGAGCTGTTTTTT.